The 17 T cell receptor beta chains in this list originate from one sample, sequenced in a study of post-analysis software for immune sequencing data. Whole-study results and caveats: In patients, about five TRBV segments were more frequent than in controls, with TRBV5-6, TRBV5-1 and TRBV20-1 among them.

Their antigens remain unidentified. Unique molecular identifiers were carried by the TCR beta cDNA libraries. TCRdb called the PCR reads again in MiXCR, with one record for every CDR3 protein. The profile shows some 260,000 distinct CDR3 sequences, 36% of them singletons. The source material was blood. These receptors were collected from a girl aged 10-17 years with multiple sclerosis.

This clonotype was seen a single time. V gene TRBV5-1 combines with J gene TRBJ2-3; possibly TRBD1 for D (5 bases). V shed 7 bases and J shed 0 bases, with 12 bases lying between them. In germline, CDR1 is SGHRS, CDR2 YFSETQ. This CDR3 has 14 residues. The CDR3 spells CASGQGPSTDTQYF. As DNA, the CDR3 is TGCGCCAGCGGCCAGGGTCCTAGCACAGATACGCAGTATTTT.

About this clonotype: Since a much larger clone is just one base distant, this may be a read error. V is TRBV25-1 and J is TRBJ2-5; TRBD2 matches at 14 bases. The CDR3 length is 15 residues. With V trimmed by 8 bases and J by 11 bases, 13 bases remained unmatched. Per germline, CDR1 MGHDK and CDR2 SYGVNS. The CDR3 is CASLPGLAGAGEQYF. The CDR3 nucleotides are TGTGCCAGCTTACCGGGACTAGCGGGAGCGGGGGAGCAGTACTTC.

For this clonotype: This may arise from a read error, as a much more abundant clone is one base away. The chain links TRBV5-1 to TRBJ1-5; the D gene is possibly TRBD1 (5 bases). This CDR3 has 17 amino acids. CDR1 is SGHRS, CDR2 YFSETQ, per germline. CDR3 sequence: CASSPGLIQGSNQSQHF. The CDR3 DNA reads TGCGCCAGCAGCCCCGGACTGATCCAGGGTAGCAATCAGTCCCAGCATTTT.

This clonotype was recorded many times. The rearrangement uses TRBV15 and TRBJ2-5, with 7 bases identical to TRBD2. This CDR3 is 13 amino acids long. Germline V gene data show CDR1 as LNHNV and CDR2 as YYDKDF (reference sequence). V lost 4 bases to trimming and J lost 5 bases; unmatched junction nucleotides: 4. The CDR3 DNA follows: TGTGCCACCAGCAAGTTCGGGGGGGAGACCCAGTACTTC. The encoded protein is CATSKFGGETQYF.

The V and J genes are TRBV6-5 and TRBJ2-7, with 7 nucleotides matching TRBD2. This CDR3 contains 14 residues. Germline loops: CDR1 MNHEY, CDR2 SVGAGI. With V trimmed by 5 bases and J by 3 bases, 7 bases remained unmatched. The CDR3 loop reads CASSEGGGGYEQYF. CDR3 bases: TGTGCCAGCAGTGAGGGCGGCGGGGGCTACGAGCAGTACTTC.

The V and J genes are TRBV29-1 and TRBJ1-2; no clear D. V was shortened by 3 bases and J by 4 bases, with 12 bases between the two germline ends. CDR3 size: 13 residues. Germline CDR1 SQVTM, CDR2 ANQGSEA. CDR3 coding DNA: TGCAGCGTTGATATAAAGGGATCCTATGGCTACACCTTC. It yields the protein CSVDIKGSYGYTF.

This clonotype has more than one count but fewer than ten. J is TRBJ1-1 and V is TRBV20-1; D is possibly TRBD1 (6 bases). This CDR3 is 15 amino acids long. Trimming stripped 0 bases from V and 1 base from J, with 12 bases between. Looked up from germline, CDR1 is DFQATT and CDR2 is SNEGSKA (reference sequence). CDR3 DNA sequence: TGCAGTGCTAGAGAAGAGGAGGGGGGGAACACTGAAGCTTTCTTT. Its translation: CSAREEEGGNTEAFF.

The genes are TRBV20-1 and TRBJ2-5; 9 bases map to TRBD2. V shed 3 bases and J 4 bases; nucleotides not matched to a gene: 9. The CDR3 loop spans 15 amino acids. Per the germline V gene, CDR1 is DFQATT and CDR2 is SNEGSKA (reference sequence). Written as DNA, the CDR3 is TGCAGTGCTAGTGTCGTAGCGGGAGCAGGAGAGACCCAGTACTTC. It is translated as CSASVVAGAGETQYF.

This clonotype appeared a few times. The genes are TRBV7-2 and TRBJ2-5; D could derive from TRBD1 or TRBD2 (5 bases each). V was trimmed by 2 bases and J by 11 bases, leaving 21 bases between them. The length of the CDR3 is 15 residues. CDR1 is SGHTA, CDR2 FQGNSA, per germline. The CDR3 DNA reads TGTGCCAGCAGCTTAAAGAGGGGCCTCAACAATGAGCAGTACTTC. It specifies CASSLKRGLNNEQYF.

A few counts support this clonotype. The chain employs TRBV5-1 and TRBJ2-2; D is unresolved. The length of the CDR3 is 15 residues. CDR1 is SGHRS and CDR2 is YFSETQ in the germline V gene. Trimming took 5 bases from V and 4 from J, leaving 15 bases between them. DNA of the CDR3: TGCGCCAGCAGTTCTACCGGGTCCTCCACCGGGGAGCTGTTTTTT. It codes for CASSSTGSSTGELFF.

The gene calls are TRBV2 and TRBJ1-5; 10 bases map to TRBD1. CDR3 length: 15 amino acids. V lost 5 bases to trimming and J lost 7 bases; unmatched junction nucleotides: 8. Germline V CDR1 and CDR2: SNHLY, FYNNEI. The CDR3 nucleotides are TGTGCCAGCAGTTCCGGGACAGGGGATCGGCAGCCCCAGCATTTT. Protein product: CASSSGTGDRQPQHF.

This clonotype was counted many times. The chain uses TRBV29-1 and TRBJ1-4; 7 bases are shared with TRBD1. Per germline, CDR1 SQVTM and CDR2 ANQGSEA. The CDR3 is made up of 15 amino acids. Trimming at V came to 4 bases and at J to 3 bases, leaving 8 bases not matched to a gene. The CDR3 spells CSVGLNRGPNEKLFF. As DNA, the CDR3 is TGCAGCGTTGGCCTTAACAGGGGCCCTAATGAAAAACTGTTTTTT.

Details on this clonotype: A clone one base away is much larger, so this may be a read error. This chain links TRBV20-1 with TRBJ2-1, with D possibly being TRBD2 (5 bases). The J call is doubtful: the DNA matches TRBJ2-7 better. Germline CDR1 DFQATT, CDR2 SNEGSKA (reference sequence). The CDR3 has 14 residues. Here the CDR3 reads CSARGRPSYNEQYF. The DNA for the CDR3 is TGCAGTGCTAGAGGGAGGCCGTCCTACAATGAGCAGTACTTC.

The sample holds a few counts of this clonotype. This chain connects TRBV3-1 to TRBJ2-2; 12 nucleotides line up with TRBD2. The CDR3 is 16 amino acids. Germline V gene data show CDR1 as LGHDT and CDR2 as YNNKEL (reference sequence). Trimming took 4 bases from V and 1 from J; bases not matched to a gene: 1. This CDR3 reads CASSRTSGKNTGELFF. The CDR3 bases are TGTGCCAGCAGCCGGACTAGCGGGAAGAACACCGGGGAGCTGTTTTTT.

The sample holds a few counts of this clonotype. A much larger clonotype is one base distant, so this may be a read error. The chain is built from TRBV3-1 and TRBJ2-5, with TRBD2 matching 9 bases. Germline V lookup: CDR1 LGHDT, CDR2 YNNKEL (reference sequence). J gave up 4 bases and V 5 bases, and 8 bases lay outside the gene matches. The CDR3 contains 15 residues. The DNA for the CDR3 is TGTGCCAGCAGCACAAGGTCAGCGGGGGGAGAGACCCAGTACTTC. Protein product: CASSTRSAGGETQYF.

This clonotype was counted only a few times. The CDR3 nucleotides are TGTGCCAGCAGCACAGACAGCCTCACCTTC. Protein sequence: CASSTDSLTF. This chain joins TRBV28 and TRBJ1-2, with a weak D call TRBD1 (5 bases). Trimming removed 6 bases at V and 13 bases at J, with 12 bases between. The germline V gene encodes CDR1 MDHEN and CDR2 SYDVKM. The CDR3 is 10 residues long.

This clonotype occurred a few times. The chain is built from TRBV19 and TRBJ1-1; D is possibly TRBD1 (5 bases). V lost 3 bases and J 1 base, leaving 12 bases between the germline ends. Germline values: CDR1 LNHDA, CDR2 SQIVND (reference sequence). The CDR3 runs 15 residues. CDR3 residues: CASSILLGGNTEAFF. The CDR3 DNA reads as TGTGCCAGTAGTATTCTCCTCGGGGGGAACACTGAAGCTTTCTTT.